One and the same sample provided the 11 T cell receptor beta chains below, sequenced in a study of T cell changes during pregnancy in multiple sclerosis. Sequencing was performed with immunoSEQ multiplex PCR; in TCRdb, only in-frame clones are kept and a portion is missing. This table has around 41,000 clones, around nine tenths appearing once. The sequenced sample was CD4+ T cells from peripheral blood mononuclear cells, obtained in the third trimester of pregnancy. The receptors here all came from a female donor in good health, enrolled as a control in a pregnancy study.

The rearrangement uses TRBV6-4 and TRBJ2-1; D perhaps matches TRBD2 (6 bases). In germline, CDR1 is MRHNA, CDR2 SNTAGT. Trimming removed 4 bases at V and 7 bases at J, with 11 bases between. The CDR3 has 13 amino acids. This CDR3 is CASSGVEGNEQFF. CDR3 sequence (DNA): TGTGCCAGCAGTGGGGTGGAGGGGAATGAGCAGTTCTTC.

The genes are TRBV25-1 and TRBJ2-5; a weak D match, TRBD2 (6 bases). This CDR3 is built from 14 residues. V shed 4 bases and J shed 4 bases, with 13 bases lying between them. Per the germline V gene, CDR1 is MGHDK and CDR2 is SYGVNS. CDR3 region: CASSVGGVGETQYF. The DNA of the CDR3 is TGTGCCAGCAGTGTTGGAGGGGTGGGAGAGACCCAGTACTTC.

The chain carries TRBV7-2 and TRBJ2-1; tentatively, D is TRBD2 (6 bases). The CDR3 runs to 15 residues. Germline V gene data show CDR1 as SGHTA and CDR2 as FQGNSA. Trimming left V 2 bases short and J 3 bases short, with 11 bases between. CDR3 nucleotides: TGTGCCAGCAGCTTACAGGGTAGCGGCTACAATGAGCAGTTCTTC. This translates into CASSLQGSGYNEQFF.

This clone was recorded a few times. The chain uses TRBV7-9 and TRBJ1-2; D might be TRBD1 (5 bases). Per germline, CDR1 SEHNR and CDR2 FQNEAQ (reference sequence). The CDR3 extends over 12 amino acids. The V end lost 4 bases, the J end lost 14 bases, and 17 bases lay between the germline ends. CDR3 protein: CASSSSVRGNTF. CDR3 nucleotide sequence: TGTGCCAGCAGCTCCAGCGTCCGGGGGAATACCTTC.

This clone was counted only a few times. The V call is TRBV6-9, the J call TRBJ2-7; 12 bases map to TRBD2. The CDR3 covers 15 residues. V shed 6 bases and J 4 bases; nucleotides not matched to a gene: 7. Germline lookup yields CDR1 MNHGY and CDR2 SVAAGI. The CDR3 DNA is TGTGCCAGCAGCCTAGCGGGGGGGCCTCGTTACGAGCAGTACTTC. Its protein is CASSLAGGPRYEQYF.

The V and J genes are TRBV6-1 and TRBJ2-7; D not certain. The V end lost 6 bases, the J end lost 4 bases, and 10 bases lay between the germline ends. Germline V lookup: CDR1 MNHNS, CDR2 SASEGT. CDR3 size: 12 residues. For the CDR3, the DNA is TGTGCCAGCAGCGTCGAGCCTTACGAGCAGTACTTC. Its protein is CASSVEPYEQYF.

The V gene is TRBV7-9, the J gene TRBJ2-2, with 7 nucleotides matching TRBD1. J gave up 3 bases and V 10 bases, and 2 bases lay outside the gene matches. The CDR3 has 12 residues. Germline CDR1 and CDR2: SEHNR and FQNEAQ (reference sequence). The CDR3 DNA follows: TGTGCCACAGGGGGTTACACCGGGGAGCTGTTTTTT. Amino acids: CATGGYTGELFF.

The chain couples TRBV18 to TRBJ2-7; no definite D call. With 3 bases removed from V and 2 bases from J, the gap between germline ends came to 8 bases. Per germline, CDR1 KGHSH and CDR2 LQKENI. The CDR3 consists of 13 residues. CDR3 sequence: CASSPADTYEQYF. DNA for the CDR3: TGTGCCAGCTCACCGGCTGATACCTACGAGCAGTACTTC.

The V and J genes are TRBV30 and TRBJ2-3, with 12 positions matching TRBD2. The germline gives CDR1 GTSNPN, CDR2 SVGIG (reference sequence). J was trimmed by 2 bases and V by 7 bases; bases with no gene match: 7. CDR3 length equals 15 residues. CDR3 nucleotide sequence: TGTGCCTCTAGGACTAGCGGGGTGAACACAGATACGCAGTATTTT. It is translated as CASRTSGVNTDTQYF.

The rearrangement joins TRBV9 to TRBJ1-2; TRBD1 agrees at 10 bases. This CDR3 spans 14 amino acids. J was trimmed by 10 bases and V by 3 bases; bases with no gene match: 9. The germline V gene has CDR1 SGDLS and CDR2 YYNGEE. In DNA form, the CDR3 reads TGTGCCAGCAGCGCGGGACAGGGGCCGCGGGACTACACCTTC. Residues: CASSAGQGPRDYTF.

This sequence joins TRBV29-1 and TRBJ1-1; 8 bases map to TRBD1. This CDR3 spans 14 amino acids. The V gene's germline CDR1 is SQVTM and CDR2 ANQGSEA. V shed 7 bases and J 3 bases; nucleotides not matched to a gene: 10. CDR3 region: CSGRTGNDYTEAFF. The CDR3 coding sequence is TGCAGCGGCAGGACAGGGAATGATTACACTGAAGCTTTCTTT.